The rows below give T cell receptor beta chains drawn from one sample of a study of response to subunit inactivated influenza vaccine. TCRdb ran MiXCR on the RT-PCR reads and lists one entry per CDR3 protein. This sample has about 650,000 distinct CDR3 sequences, with 11% to 15% found just once. The input for sequencing was PBMCs from blood, taken roughly 2 weeks before vaccination. The source of these receptors is a man between 50 and 59 years old who received an inactivated influenza vaccine. CDR3s include the opening cysteine and the closing phenylalanine or tryptophan. D genes are given only for firm matches. Clone size is given for some rows only: seen once, a few or many times, or a class if the clone is expanded.

d_call j_call clone_size v_call cdr3_nt cdr3_aa
TRBD2 TRBJ2-7 many TRBV7-3 TGTGCCAGCAGCCTGACGGGAGGTGATGACGAGCAGTACTTC CASSLTGGDDEQYF
. TRBJ2-5 many TRBV10-2 TGCGCCAGCAGCACTCGGGACCAAGAGACCCAGTACTTC CASSTRDQETQYF
. TRBJ1-5 . TRBV10-3 TGTGCCATCAGTGTTGAGCAGGGCGGCAATCAGCCCCAGCATTTT CAISVEQGGNQPQHF
. TRBJ2-3 many TRBV20-1 TGCAGTGCAGAGTGGACAGTCAAGACAGATACGCAGTATTTT CSAEWTVKTDTQYF
. TRBJ2-7 . TRBV29-1 TGCAGCGTTGTCCGGGACGGAACCTACGAGCAGTACTTC CSVVRDGTYEQYF
. TRBJ1-2 few TRBV6-2/TRBV6-3 TGTGCCAGCATTTACTCCCCAGAGACCAACTATGGCTACACCTTC CASIYSPETNYGYTF
TRBD1 TRBJ2-3 few TRBV5-1 TGCGCCAGCAGCCCCGGACAGGGAAGTTACGGAGATACGCAGTATTTT CASSPGQGSYGDTQYF
. TRBJ2-1 many TRBV5-1 TGCGCCAGCAGTCTGAACTTTGGCAATGAGCAGTTCTTC CASSLNFGNEQFF
TRBD2 TRBJ2-1 . TRBV7-2 TGTGCCAGCAGCTGGGGACTAGCCTACAATGAGCAGTTCTTC CASSWGLAYNEQFF
. TRBJ2-7 few TRBV20-1 TGCAGTGCTAAGAGGTTCGAAGGACAGATTTCCTACGAGCAGTACTTC CSAKRFEGQISYEQYF
. TRBJ2-7 . TRBV18 TGTGCCAGCTCACTGGGCGGACATAGTGTACGTGAGCAGTACTTC CASSLGGHSVREQYF
TRBD2 TRBJ2-7 many TRBV7-2 TGTGCCAGCAGCCCCAGACTAGCGGGTTCCTACGAGCAGTACTTC CASSPRLAGSYEQYF
. TRBJ1-6 . TRBV10-3 TGTGCCATCAGTGAGTCGGGACGGGGTGAATCACCCCTCCACTTT CAISESGRGESPLHF
. TRBJ2-4 . TRBV14 TGTGCCAGCAGCCAAGGGACGCCAGAAAACATTCAGTACTTC CASSQGTPENIQYF
. TRBJ1-5 . TRBV12-3/TRBV12-4 TGTGCCAGCAGTCCCAGGGGTTGGAGCAATCAGCCCCAGCATTTT CASSPRGWSNQPQHF
. TRBJ1-1 few TRBV4-3 TGCGCCAGCAGCCAATCCTCTCCCCTAGTGGAAGCTTTCTTT CASSQSSPLVEAFF
TRBD2 TRBJ2-5 few TRBV29-1 TGCAGCGTTGATACAGTGCTCGGTATAGCGGGGAGAGAAGAGACCCAGTACTTC CSVDTVLGIAGREETQYF
TRBD2 TRBJ2-1 . TRBV9 TGTGCCAGCAGCGCTCCAATCGATCTAGCGGGAGCGCACTCCTACAATGAGCAGTTCTTC CASSAPIDLAGAHSYNEQFF
TRBD2 TRBJ2-1 . TRBV29-1 TGCAGCGGACAACAGAGCGGGAGGAGCTCCTACAATGAGCAGTTCTTC CSGQQSGRSSYNEQFF
. TRBJ2-1 few TRBV11-2 TGTGCCAGCAGCTTATTTCCACTGACCAGCAATGAGCAGTTCTTC CASSLFPLTSNEQFF
TRBD1 TRBJ1-1 . TRBV29-1 TGCAGCGTTGAAGTTTCAGCGACAGGGAAGGCTTTCTTT CSVEVSATGKAFF
TRBD2 TRBJ2-6 few TRBV2 TGTGCCAGCAGTGGTGGGGGACTAGACAAGTACTCTGGGGCCAACGTCCTGACTTTC CASSGGGLDKYSGANVLTF
TRBD2 TRBJ2-5 few TRBV7-2 TGTGCCAGCAGCTCTCAACTAGCGGGCCCAAGCTTC CASSSQLAGPSF
TRBD2 TRBJ2-3 few TRBV5-1 TGCGCCAGCAGCTGGGGGGGAAGCACAGATACGCAGTATTTT CASSWGGSTDTQYF
. TRBJ2-5 few TRBV27 TGTGCCAGCAGTTTTTCCCAACCCCAAGAGACCCAGTACTTC CASSFSQPQETQYF
TRBD1 TRBJ1-6 few TRBV29-1 TGCAGCGCGAGACAGGGGAACGGTTCACCCCTCCACTTT CSARQGNGSPLHF
TRBD1 TRBJ2-6 . TRBV7-9 TGTGCCAGCAGCTTCCTATCCGGGACAGTGAGCTCTGGGGCCAACGTCCTGACTTTC CASSFLSGTVSSGANVLTF
. TRBJ2-6 few TRBV12-3/TRBV12-4 TGTGCCAGCAGTTCCCGACTTCTACTTGACAGGCTAAGCTCTGGGGCCAACGTCCTGACTTTC CASSSRLLLDRLSSGANVLTF
TRBD2 TRBJ2-1 . TRBV27 TGTGCCAGCAGTTTATTAGCGGGAGAAGGCTACAATGAGCAGTTCTTC CASSLLAGEGYNEQFF
. TRBJ1-3 . TRBV30 TGTGCCTGGAGTTGGGACCGAGGAAACACCATATATTTT CAWSWDRGNTIYF
. TRBJ1-4 few TRBV27 TGTGCCAGCTCGGACAGCCTGCTTAATGAAAAACTGTTTTTT CASSDSLLNEKLFF
TRBD1 TRBJ2-2 few TRBV15 TGTGCCACCAGCAAGGGACAGACCTCCGGGGAGCTGTTTTTT CATSKGQTSGELFF
. TRBJ1-1 many TRBV12-3/TRBV12-4 TGTGCCAGCAGTTTGTACCCCACGCCAGCCGGAGAGGAAGCTTTCTTT CASSLYPTPAGEEAFF
TRBD2 TRBJ2-7 . TRBV28 TGTGCCAGCACCCCCACGGGGGGGCCTTTGTACGAGCAGTACTTC CASTPTGGPLYEQYF
. TRBJ1-1 . TRBV10-3 TGTGCCATCAGTGTATCAGGGTCGAGCACTGAAGCTTTCTTT CAISVSGSSTEAFF
TRBD2 TRBJ2-7 . TRBV20-1 TGCAGTGCTTCCGGGACTAGCGTAACCTACGAGCAGTACTTC CSASGTSVTYEQYF
TRBD2 TRBJ2-3 . TRBV15 TGTGCCACCAGCGATAGACTAGCGGGCCCCACAGATACGCAGTATTTT CATSDRLAGPTDTQYF